This is a list of T cell receptor beta chains from one sample in a study of T cells expressing NK-cell markers. TCRdb reprocessed the 5' RACE reads and reports one entry per CDR3 protein, with no DNA. The sample holds some 140,000 distinct CDR3 sequences. What was sequenced was blood T cells: a sorted CD56 or NKG2C T cell subset, CD4+ or CD8+ T cells, or bulk PBMC T cells (not recorded which). The source is a woman aged 50 to 60 in good health. Each CDR3 is given with its conserved first and last residue.

CDR3: CASSLSGDGELFF
V: TRBV11-3
length: 13
J: TRBJ2-2

CDR3: CSVERQKNTGELFF
V: TRBV29-1
length: 14
J: TRBJ2-2

CDR3: CASSPRTVNTEAFF
V: TRBV3-1
length: 14
J: TRBJ1-1

CDR3: CASSSGALAGVENTQYF
V: TRBV13
length: 17
J: TRBJ2-3

CDR3: CASSPGGSYEQYF
V: TRBV7-9
length: 13
J: TRBJ2-7

CDR3: CSARDPTHSIFYEQYF
V: TRBV20-1
length: 16
J: TRBJ2-7

CDR3: CASSSPQGETQYF
V: TRBV6-6
length: 13
J: TRBJ2-5

CDR3: CAASTSSPYEQYF
V: TRBV13
length: 13
J: TRBJ2-7

CDR3: CASSPRGQGTYGYTF
V: TRBV7-8
length: 15
J: TRBJ1-2

CDR3: CASRLAGDHEQYF
V: TRBV25-1
length: 13
J: TRBJ2-7

CDR3: CASRNDWVLETQYF
V: TRBV5-1
length: 14
J: TRBJ2-5

CDR3: CASSTGGNTIYF
V: TRBV6-1
length: 12
J: TRBJ1-3

CDR3: CASSPRAGSREYEQYF
V: TRBV27
length: 16
J: TRBJ2-7

CDR3: CATSDLRASDNEQFF
V: TRBV24-1
length: 15
J: TRBJ2-1

CDR3: CASSLAAGTYNEQFF
V: TRBV7-9
length: 15
J: TRBJ2-1

CDR3: CASSLAGDDYEQYF
V: TRBV7-9
length: 14
J: TRBJ2-7

CDR3: CSVTEGQPNTEAFF
V: TRBV29-1
length: 14
J: TRBJ1-1

CDR3: CASTAPGLAGKIQFF
V: TRBV7-9
length: 15
J: TRBJ2-1

CDR3: CATSDLDSDTDTQYF
V: TRBV24-1
length: 15
J: TRBJ2-3

CDR3: CASSYEWSEAFF
V: TRBV6-5
length: 12
J: TRBJ1-1

CDR3: CASSGAREQFF
V: TRBV7-2
length: 11
J: TRBJ2-1

CDR3: CASSIGLRTAYGYTF
V: TRBV7-8
length: 15
J: TRBJ1-2

CDR3: CASSLPAAGDTYNEQFF
V: TRBV7-8
length: 17
J: TRBJ2-1

CDR3: CSARDRGFSNEKLFF
V: TRBV20-1
length: 15
J: TRBJ1-4

CDR3: CASGWTGVLETQYF
V: TRBV6-6
length: 14
J: TRBJ2-5

CDR3: CASSQDGTTGFEQYF
V: TRBV14
length: 15
J: TRBJ2-7

CDR3: CASSGAPRELETQYF
V: TRBV6-1
length: 15
J: TRBJ2-5

CDR3: CASKTIDQETQYF
V: TRBV2
length: 13
J: TRBJ2-5

CDR3: CASSPMLADTQYF
V: TRBV11-2
length: 13
J: TRBJ2-3

CDR3: CASSLGTDPTYNEKLFF
V: TRBV27
length: 17
J: TRBJ1-4

CDR3: CASSDGGDFGYTF
V: TRBV27
length: 13
J: TRBJ1-2

CDR3: CASTTSAMGELFF
V: TRBV19
length: 13
J: TRBJ2-2

CDR3: CASDSSSYNEQFF
V: TRBV7-9
length: 13
J: TRBJ2-1

CDR3: CASSFQGPTYEQYF
V: TRBV27
length: 14
J: TRBJ2-7

CDR3: CSAPFREGEETQYF
V: TRBV20-1
length: 14
J: TRBJ2-5

CDR3: CASSEFGTGGNTEAFF
V: TRBV2
length: 16
J: TRBJ1-1

CDR3: CASRLGTASYNEQFF
V: TRBV7-9
length: 15
J: TRBJ2-1

CDR3: CASSFDWTGNTEAFF
V: TRBV7-9
length: 15
J: TRBJ1-1

CDR3: CASSLTTGGNTEAFF
V: TRBV7-3
length: 15
J: TRBJ1-1

CDR3: CASSWGQGVNEQFF
V: TRBV7-9
length: 14
J: TRBJ2-1

CDR3: CASSLWTSGISHNEQFF
V: TRBV7-6
length: 17
J: TRBJ2-1

CDR3: CARPGGSYEQYF
V: TRBV7-3
length: 12
J: TRBJ2-7

CDR3: CASSYGGGFYEQYF
V: TRBV6-5
length: 14
J: TRBJ2-7

CDR3: CASRPGLDYNEQFF
V: TRBV12-3/TRBV12-4
length: 14
J: TRBJ2-1

CDR3: CASSSTGFWTEAFF
V: TRBV6-5
length: 14
J: TRBJ1-1

CDR3: CASTQNPGGGSNEQFF
V: TRBV2
length: 16
J: TRBJ2-1

CDR3: CASSWDRDSGRQYF
V: TRBV27
length: 14
J: TRBJ2-7

CDR3: CASSSAGSYNEQFF
V: TRBV12-3/TRBV12-4
length: 14
J: TRBJ2-1

CDR3: CASSQDRGLNEQFF
V: TRBV14
length: 14
J: TRBJ2-1

CDR3: CASSSRDLETQYF
V: TRBV6-5
length: 13
J: TRBJ2-5

CDR3: CASSLVGVNYGYTF
V: TRBV12-3/TRBV12-4
length: 14
J: TRBJ1-2

CDR3: CASSHLRYRTGTPGANVLTF
V: TRBV4-1
length: 20
J: TRBJ2-6

CDR3: CASSPGGSPLHF
V: TRBV27
length: 12
J: TRBJ1-6

CDR3: CASSLRQQETQYF
V: TRBV4-2
length: 13
J: TRBJ2-5

CDR3: CASVGDGNEQFF
V: TRBV6-5
length: 12
J: TRBJ2-1

CDR3: CASRPIAKRNRNEQYF
V: TRBV7-2
length: 16
J: TRBJ2-7

CDR3: CASSQSLTYEQYF
V: TRBV4-2
length: 13
J: TRBJ2-7